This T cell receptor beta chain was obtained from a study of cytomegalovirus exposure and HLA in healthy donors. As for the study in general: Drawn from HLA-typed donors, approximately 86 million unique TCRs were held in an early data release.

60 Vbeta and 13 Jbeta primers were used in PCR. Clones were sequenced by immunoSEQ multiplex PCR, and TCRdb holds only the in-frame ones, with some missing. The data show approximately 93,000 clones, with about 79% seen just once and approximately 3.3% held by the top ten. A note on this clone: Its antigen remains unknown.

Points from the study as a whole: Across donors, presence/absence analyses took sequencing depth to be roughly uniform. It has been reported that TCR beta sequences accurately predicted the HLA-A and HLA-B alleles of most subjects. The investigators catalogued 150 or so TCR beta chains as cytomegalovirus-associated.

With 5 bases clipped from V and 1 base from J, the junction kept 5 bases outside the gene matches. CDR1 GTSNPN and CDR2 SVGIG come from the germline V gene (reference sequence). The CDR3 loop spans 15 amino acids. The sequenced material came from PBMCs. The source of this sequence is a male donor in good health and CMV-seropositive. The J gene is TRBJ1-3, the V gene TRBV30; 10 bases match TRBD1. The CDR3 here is CAWGPGQGSGNTIYF. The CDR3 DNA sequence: TGTGCCTGGGGACCGGGACAGGGGTCTGGAAACACCATATATTTT.